What follows describes a single T cell receptor (beta chain). As originally analysed: Amplifying reference gene primers gave estimates of nucleated cell counts. Here immunoSEQ multiplex PCR was the method, and the copy in TCRdb shows in-frame clones only, minus some. The V and J calls and clone size come from that table; D and trimming were worked out from the DNA. This sample has a few hundred thousand clones; approximately 87% occur once, and the top ten carry approximately 6%. These data are taken from a study of blood T cell repertoires in COVID-19. Study at large: Material from acute and convalescent COVID-19 was sourced from the United States, Italy and Spain. From T cells, B-cell-depleted T cells, or PBMCs came the material, which was cDNA or gDNA.

The CDR3 extends over 14 amino acids. The trim removed 1 base at V and 5 bases at J, leaving 2 bases unmatched. CDR1 SSHAT and CDR2 FNYEAQ come from the germline V gene (reference sequence). The sequence was obtained from a man aged 55-75 years who had recovered from COVID-19. The V and J genes are TRBV7-7 and TRBJ2-5; 9 bases are a match to TRBD1. Sequencing input: peripheral blood. CDR3: CASSLDGQGETQYF. CDR3 nucleotide sequence: TGTGCCAGCAGCTTAGATGGACAGGGGGAGACCCAGTACTTC. The entire variable domain, with the rest obtained from reference TRBV7-7 and TRBJ2-5, is as follows: GAGVSQSPRYKVTKRGQDVTLRCDPISSHATLYWYQQALGQGPEFLTYFNYEAQPDKSGLPSDRFSAERPEGSISTLTIQRTEQRDSAMYRCASSLDGQGETQYFGPGTRLLVL.